Shown below are 11 T cell receptor beta chains from a single sample sequenced in a study of blood T cell repertoires in COVID-19. The table came from immunoSEQ multiplex PCR; TCRdb's copy has only in-frame clones and leaves some out. The table includes 110,000 or so clones, roughly 80% detected once. The material sequenced was peripheral blood. Receptors originate from a human donor in a cohort sampled during active or convalescent COVID-19.

This clone appeared once. The J gene is TRBJ1-2, the V gene TRBV27; 11 bases are a match to TRBD1. This CDR3 is built from 12 residues. Looked up from germline, CDR1 is MNHEY and CDR2 is SMNVEV (reference sequence). Unmatched junction bases numbered 2, after V lost 4 bases and J lost 10 bases. The CDR3 is CASSWDRGSYTF. In DNA, the CDR3 is TGTGCCAGCAGTTGGGACAGGGGGTCCTACACCTTC.

This chain joins TRBV6-5 and TRBJ1-6, with D perhaps TRBD1 (6 bases). The CDR3 is 15 amino acids. Germline lookup yields CDR1 MNHEY and CDR2 SVGAGI. Trimming removed 8 bases from V and 13 bases from J, with 24 bases in between. CDR3 DNA sequence: TGTGCCAGCGGTCCCCGACAGGCCTCGATGTTTCCCCTCCACTTT. Its protein product is CASGPRQASMFPLHF.

The rearrangement uses TRBV11-2 and TRBJ2-7, with 10 bases lining up with TRBD2. CDR1 and CDR2 (germline): SGHAT, FQNNGV. The length of the CDR3 is 14 residues. V gave up 2 bases and J gave up 6 bases; unmatched junction bases: 4. The CDR3 coding sequence is TGTGCCAGCAGCTTATTACCTAGCGGGGGCGAGCAGTACTTC. As protein: CASSLLPSGGEQYF.

The CDR3 DNA reads as TGTGCCAGCAGCTTAGGTGGAGCGGGAGGCAATGAGCAGTTCTTC. This codes for CASSLGGAGGNEQFF. The V gene is TRBV7-2, the J gene TRBJ2-1, with TRBD2 identical over 9 bases. This CDR3 has 15 amino acids. Germline V CDR1 and CDR2: SGHTA, FQGNSA. V was clipped by 1 base and J by 6 bases; unmatched bases: 4.

The V and J genes are TRBV7-8 and TRBJ1-5; 7 bases align to TRBD1. J gave up 4 bases and V 5 bases, and 5 bases lay outside the gene matches. CDR1 and CDR2 (germline): SGHVS, FQNEAQ. The CDR3 is made up of 14 amino acids. CDR3 DNA: TGTGCCAGCAGCCTACGACAGGGAAATCAGCCCCAGCATTTT. It yields the protein CASSLRQGNQPQHF.

This chain joins TRBV7-2 and TRBJ2-7, with a weak D call TRBD1 (5 bases). CDR3 length equals 14 residues. Germline V gene data show CDR1 as SGHTA and CDR2 as FQGNSA. Trimming left V 1 base short and J 3 bases short, with 10 bases between. In DNA form, the CDR3 reads TGTGCCAGCAGCTTAGGACAGAACTACTACGAGCAGTACTTC. This encodes CASSLGQNYYEQYF. Complete variable domain (other parts from reference TRBV7-2 and TRBJ2-7): GAGVSQSPSNKVTEKGKDVELRCDPISGHTALYWYRQSLGQGLEFLIYFQGNSAPDKSGLPSDRFSAERTGGSVSTLTIQRTQQEDSAVYLCASSLGQNYYEQYFGPGTRLTVT.

The CDR3 DNA reads as TGTGCCAGCAGCCGATCTAGCGGGGCACGCCAAGAGACCCAGTACTTC. Translated, it gives CASSRSSGARQETQYF. The V call is TRBV9, the J call TRBJ2-5; the match to TRBD2 covers 9 bases. V shed 4 bases, J shed 1 base, and the junction held 8 bases outside the gene matches. Germline V lookup: CDR1 SGDLS, CDR2 YYNGEE. There are 16 residues in the CDR3.

The chain employs TRBV28 and TRBJ1-1; TRBD1 might be the D (5 bases). Trimming took 5 bases from V and 1 from J, leaving 11 bases between them. Per the germline V gene, CDR1 is MDHEN and CDR2 is SYDVKM. CDR3 length: 14 amino acids. DNA for the CDR3: TGTGCCAGCAGTATAAGACAGCAGAACACTGAAGCTTTCTTT. This sequence encodes CASSIRQQNTEAFF.

The V and J genes are TRBV28 and TRBJ1-5, with D possibly being TRBD1 (5 bases). The CDR3 has 14 amino acids. Germline V gene sequence: CDR1 MDHEN, CDR2 SYDVKM. V was cut by 1 base and J by 4 bases, with 8 bases left in between. The CDR3 DNA sequence: TGTGCCAGCAGTTTATTCAGGGCTAATCAGCCCCAGCATTTT. It codes for CASSLFRANQPQHF.

The chain links TRBV27 to TRBJ2-3; a weak D match, TRBD2 (5 bases). This CDR3 is built from 11 residues. CDR1 and CDR2 (germline): MNHEY, SMNVEV (reference sequence). Trimming took off 8 bases at V and 7 bases at J, with 10 bases between the two ends. CDR3 DNA: TGTGCCAGCGGAATAGCGTATACGCAGTATTTT. Translating it yields CASGIAYTQYF.

V and J are TRBV15 and TRBJ1-1; D is perhaps TRBD1 (6 bases). Germline CDR1 is LNHNV and CDR2 is YYDKDF (reference sequence). V lost 3 bases and J 11 bases, leaving 13 bases between the germline ends. This CDR3 spans 12 amino acids. CDR3 sequence: CATSRNRDTAFF. The CDR3 nucleotides are TGTGCCACCAGCAGGAACCGGGACACGGCTTTCTTT.